These 6 T cell receptor beta chains were sequenced from one sample in a study of response to subunit inactivated influenza vaccine. TCRdb re-called the RT-PCR reads through MiXCR, storing one row per CDR3 protein. The profile covers 600,000 to 850,000 distinct CDR3 sequences, with 12% to 15% appearing a single time and about 7.6% taken by the ten largest. The source was PBMCs from blood, collected around two weeks before vaccination. All receptors come from a man aged 45 to 65 who received an inactivated influenza vaccine.

This rearrangement joins TRBV21-1 to TRBJ2-1. TRBV21-1 is a pseudogene. The CDR3 extends over 14 amino acids. The CDR3 protein is CASSKALAATEQFF. CDR3 bases: TGTGCCAGCAGCAAAGCGCTAGCCGCGACTGAGCAGTTCTTC.

The V call is TRBV11-2, the J call TRBJ1-1, with no clear D. This CDR3 has 19 amino acids. Trimming removed 0 bases at V and 1 base at J, with 21 bases between. From germline, CDR1 is SGHAT and CDR2 FQNNGV. The CDR3 DNA sequence: TGTGCCAGCAGCTTAGAGAGTTTTTGGCAGACCGCCTCGAACACTGAAGCTTTCTTT. This encodes CASSLESFWQTASNTEAFF.

V and J are TRBV3-1 and TRBJ2-4, with 11 nucleotides matching TRBD2. V gave up 0 bases and J gave up 0 bases; unmatched junction bases: 13. Germline-derived CDR1 and CDR2 are LGHDT and YNNKEL (reference sequence). This CDR3 comprises 21 residues. Here the CDR3 reads CASSQDPPPGLAELAKNIQYF. Written as DNA, the CDR3 is TGTGCCAGCAGCCAAGATCCCCCACCGGGACTAGCGGAACTAGCCAAAAACATTCAGTACTTC.

This clonotype was counted ten times or more. This sequence joins TRBV5-6 and TRBJ2-3, with TRBD1 matching 7 bases. This CDR3 is 16 amino acids long. CDR1 is SGHDT and CDR2 is YYEEEE in the germline V gene. V shed 4 bases, J shed 2 bases, and the junction held 10 bases outside the gene matches. The CDR3 region is CASSVIWDSYTDTQYF. DNA for the CDR3: TGTGCCAGCAGCGTAATTTGGGACAGCTACACAGATACGCAGTATTTT.

This clonotype was detected only a few times. J is TRBJ2-2 and V is TRBV3-1; a possible D gene is TRBD1 (6 bases). V was cut by 4 bases and J by 8 bases, with 14 bases left in between. The CDR3 is 14 amino acids. CDR1 and CDR2 from the germline V gene are LGHDT and YNNKEL (reference sequence). CDR3 DNA sequence: TGTGCCAGCAGCCCACAGGGTTCGAGGGGGGAGCTGTTTTTT. Protein sequence: CASSPQGSRGELFF.

This clonotype was counted at least ten times. The chain couples TRBV29-1 to TRBJ2-3; 9 bases match TRBD1. The germline V gene has CDR1 SQVTM and CDR2 ANQGSEA. There are 16 residues in the CDR3. Trimming removed 4 bases from V and 4 bases from J; junction bases left unmatched: 12. The CDR3 sequence is CSVARPPGQGPDTQYF. The CDR3 DNA sequence: TGCAGCGTTGCCCGGCCGCCGGGACAGGGCCCAGATACGCAGTATTTT.